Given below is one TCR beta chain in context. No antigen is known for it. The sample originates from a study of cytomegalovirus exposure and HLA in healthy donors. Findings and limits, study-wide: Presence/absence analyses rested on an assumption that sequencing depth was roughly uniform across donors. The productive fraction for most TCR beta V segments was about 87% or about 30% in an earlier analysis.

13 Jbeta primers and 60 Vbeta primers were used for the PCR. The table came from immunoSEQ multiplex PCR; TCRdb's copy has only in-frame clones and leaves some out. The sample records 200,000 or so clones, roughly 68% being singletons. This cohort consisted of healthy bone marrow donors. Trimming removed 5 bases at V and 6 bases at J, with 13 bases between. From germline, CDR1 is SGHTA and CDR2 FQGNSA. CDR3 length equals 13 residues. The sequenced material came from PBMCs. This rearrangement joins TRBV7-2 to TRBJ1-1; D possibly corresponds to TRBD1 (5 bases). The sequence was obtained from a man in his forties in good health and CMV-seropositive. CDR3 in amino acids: CASSPWGGPEAFF. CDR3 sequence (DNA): TGTGCCAGCAGCCCTTGGGGCGGCCCTGAAGCTTTCTTT.